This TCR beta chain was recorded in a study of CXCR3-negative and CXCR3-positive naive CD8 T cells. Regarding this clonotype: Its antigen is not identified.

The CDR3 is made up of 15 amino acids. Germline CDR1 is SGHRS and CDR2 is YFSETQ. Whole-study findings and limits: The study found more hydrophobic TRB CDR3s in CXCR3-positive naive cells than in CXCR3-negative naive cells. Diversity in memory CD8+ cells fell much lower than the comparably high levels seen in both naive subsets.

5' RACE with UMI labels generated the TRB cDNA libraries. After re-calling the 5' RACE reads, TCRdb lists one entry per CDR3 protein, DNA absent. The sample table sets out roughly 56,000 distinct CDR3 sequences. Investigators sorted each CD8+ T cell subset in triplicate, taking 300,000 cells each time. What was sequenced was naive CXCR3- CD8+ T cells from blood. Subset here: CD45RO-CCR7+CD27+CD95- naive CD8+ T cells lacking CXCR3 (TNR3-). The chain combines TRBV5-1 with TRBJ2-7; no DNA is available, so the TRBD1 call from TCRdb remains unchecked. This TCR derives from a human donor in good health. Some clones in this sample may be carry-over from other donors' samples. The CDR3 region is CASSAGWDNHREQYF.